The 24 T cell receptor beta chains presented below share a single source sample, sequenced in a study of blood T cell repertoires in COVID-19. Sequencing was performed with immunoSEQ multiplex PCR; in TCRdb, only in-frame clones are kept and a portion is missing. The table shows about 160,000 clones, with about four fifths occurring only once. The sequenced material came from peripheral blood. These receptor sequences come from a woman aged 80 or over with active or convalescent COVID-19.

CDR3 bases: TGTGCCAGTAGTGTCCAGACGAACACCGGGGAGCTGTTTTTT. Translating gives CASSVQTNTGELFF. The chain has TRBV19 and TRBJ2-2; D gene ambiguous. CDR3 length: 14 amino acids. In germline, CDR1 is LNHDA, CDR2 SQIVND (reference sequence). Deletions cut 5 bases from V and 0 bases from J, with 7 bases between.

This chain connects TRBV9 to TRBJ1-6, with D perhaps TRBD1 (6 bases). Germline V CDR1 and CDR2: SGDLS, YYNGEE. Trimming took 3 bases from V and 10 from J, leaving 11 bases between them. CDR3 length: 13 amino acids. The CDR3 DNA follows: TGTGCCAGCAGCGCAACAGGGTCCTCACCCCTCCACTTT. Protein product: CASSATGSSPLHF.

The chain couples TRBV6-6 to TRBJ2-3; tentative D call: TRBD2 (6 bases). With 5 bases removed from V and 1 base from J, the gap between germline ends came to 13 bases. The CDR3 totals 15 residues. In germline, CDR1 is MNHNY, CDR2 SVGAGI (reference sequence). The DNA of the CDR3 is TGTGCCAGCAGTCAGGAGGGCCCAGGCACAGATACGCAGTATTTT. Its protein product is CASSQEGPGTDTQYF.

This chain links TRBV5-4 with TRBJ2-3; TRBD2 agrees at 14 bases. The trim removed 4 bases at V and 1 base at J, leaving 11 bases unmatched. The germline V gene has CDR1 SGHNT and CDR2 YYREEE (reference sequence). CDR3 length equals 19 residues. CDR3 protein: CASSERLAGGLRRTDTQYF. The CDR3 coding sequence is TGTGCCAGCAGCGAAAGACTAGCGGGAGGGCTACGACGCACAGATACGCAGTATTTT.

The chain recombines TRBV18 with TRBJ2-5; 10 bases are a match to TRBD1. The germline V gene has CDR1 KGHSH and CDR2 LQKENI. The V gene end was trimmed by 3 bases and the J gene end by 4 bases; junction bases not matched to a gene: 5. The CDR3 spans 15 residues. CDR3 in amino acids: CASSPGTGERETQYF. The CDR3 DNA is TGTGCCAGCTCACCCGGGACAGGGGAGAGAGAGACCCAGTACTTC.

This rearrangement joins TRBV6-5 to TRBJ2-1, with a tentative D call TRBD2 (6 bases). This CDR3 region has 13 residues. Germline lookup yields CDR1 MNHEY and CDR2 SVGAGI. Trimming removed 7 bases from V and 4 bases from J, with 11 bases in between. The DNA of the CDR3 is TGTGCCAGCACCGGGGCGGGATACAATGAGCAGTTCTTC. It yields the protein CASTGAGYNEQFF.

Only one count was recorded for this clone. J is TRBJ1-2 and V is TRBV11-2; the D gene is possibly TRBD1 (6 bases). The CDR3 consists of 14 residues. V dropped 5 bases and J dropped 4 bases, with 14 bases sitting between them. From germline, CDR1 is SGHAT and CDR2 FQNNGV. The CDR3 DNA reads TGTGCCAGCAGCGTAACGGGACAAAGCTATGGCTACACCTTC. Translated, it gives CASSVTGQSYGYTF.

This rearrangement joins TRBV6-5 to TRBJ1-2; D possibly corresponds to TRBD1 (5 bases). This CDR3 has 11 residues. Trimming removed 6 bases at V and 5 bases at J, with 7 bases between. CDR1 and CDR2 (germline): MNHEY, SVGAGI. CDR3 in amino acids: CASRGVYGYTF. The CDR3 DNA reads TGTGCCAGCAGAGGGGTTTATGGCTACACCTTC.

The chain combines TRBV19 with TRBJ2-3; 11 bases line up with TRBD1. J gave up 12 bases and V 1 base, and 3 bases lay outside the gene matches. The germline V gene encodes CDR1 LNHDA and CDR2 SQIVND (reference sequence). The CDR3 is 13 amino acids. This chain's CDR3 is CASSIGGQGAQYF. Here the CDR3 DNA reads TGTGCCAGTAGTATAGGAGGACAGGGGGCTCAGTATTTT.

Turning to this clone: This specimen includes other DNA sequences encoding the same CDR3. The gene calls are TRBV28 and TRBJ1-1; perhaps TRBD1 as D (5 bases). CDR3 length: 13 residues. Between the trimmed V and J ends, which lost 5 bases and 0 bases, there was a span of 7 bases. Germline assignment: CDR1 MDHEN and CDR2 SYDVKM. CDR3 in DNA: TGTGCCAGCAGTCCGACAGTGAACACTGAAGCTTTCTTT. Translated: CASSPTVNTEAFF.

This clone was found once. The rearrangement joins TRBV7-9 to TRBJ1-6, with 8 bases aligning to TRBD1. Trimming cost V 5 bases and J 7 bases; bases outside gene matches: 10. The length of the CDR3 is 16 residues. Germline V gene lookup returns CDR1 SEHNR and CDR2 FQNEAQ (reference sequence). The CDR3 here is CASSHRQGLENSPLHF. The CDR3 DNA is TGTGCCAGCAGCCACAGACAGGGGCTCGAAAATTCACCCCTCCACTTT.

This chain links TRBV10-1 with TRBJ2-3, with D possibly being TRBD1 (6 bases). CDR1 is WNHNN and CDR2 is SYGVQD in the germline V gene (reference sequence). Trimming shortened V by 4 bases and J by 0 bases, and 8 bases separated the two germline ends. The length of the CDR3 is 14 residues. This CDR3 reads CASSGTVSTDTQYF. Here the CDR3 DNA reads TGCGCCAGCAGTGGGACAGTAAGCACAGATACGCAGTATTTT.

CDR3 residues: CASSRQGPNSNQPQHF. Written as DNA, the CDR3 is TGTGCCAGCTCAAGACAGGGGCCCAATAGCAATCAGCCCCAGCATTTT. V is TRBV18 and J is TRBJ1-5; 8 bases match TRBD1. The CDR3 runs to 16 residues. Germline V gene lookup returns CDR1 KGHSH and CDR2 LQKENI. V was clipped by 5 bases and J by 0 bases; unmatched bases: 6.

This clone was observed a single time. This chain uses TRBV7-3 with TRBJ2-7, with 8 bases lining up with TRBD2. The V and J ends lost 0 bases and 3 bases, in that order; junction bases with no gene match: 7. Germline CDR1 reads SGHTA; CDR2 reads FQGTGA. The CDR3 spans 16 residues. The CDR3: CASSLTPSGSFYEQYF. In DNA form, the CDR3 reads TGTGCCAGCAGCTTAACGCCGAGCGGGAGCTTCTACGAGCAGTACTTC. Full variable domain (remainder filled in from reference TRBV7-3 and TRBJ2-7): GAGVSQTPSNKVTEKGKYVELRCDPISGHTALYWYRQSLGQGPEFLIYFQGTGAADDSGLPNDRFFAVRPEGSVSTLKIQRTERGDSAVYLCASSLTPSGSFYEQYFGPGTRLTVT.

The CDR3, as DNA: TGTGCCAGTAGTGACAGGGGTCTCTCTGGGGCCAACGTCCTGACTTTC. This gives the protein CASSDRGLSGANVLTF. The chain couples TRBV19 to TRBJ2-6; 8 bases match TRBD1. Trimming removed 5 bases from V and 0 bases from J; junction bases left unmatched: 3. The CDR3 runs 16 residues. The germline V gene encodes CDR1 LNHDA and CDR2 SQIVND (reference sequence).

This sequence joins TRBV7-3 and TRBJ2-3; TRBD2 matches 8 bases. CDR1 is SGHTA and CDR2 is FQGTGA in the germline V gene. The CDR3 has 16 amino acids. The V and J ends lost 2 bases and 4 bases, in that order; junction bases with no gene match: 8. The CDR3 is CASSLAAGASADTQYF. The DNA for the CDR3 is TGTGCCAGCAGCTTAGCAGCGGGAGCTTCAGCAGATACGCAGTATTTT. Full variable domain (remainder filled in from reference TRBV7-3 and TRBJ2-3): GAGVSQTPSNKVTEKGKYVELRCDPISGHTALYWYRQSLGQGPEFLIYFQGTGAADDSGLPNDRFFAVRPEGSVSTLKIQRTERGDSAVYLCASSLAAGASADTQYFGPGTRLTVL.

This clone came up once. The chain is built from TRBV30 and TRBJ2-7, with a possible D match to TRBD2 (5 bases). The CDR3 extends over 12 amino acids. The ends were cut back, 3 bases at V and 3 bases at J, with 9 bases in the middle. CDR1 is GTSNPN, CDR2 SVGIG, per germline (reference sequence). The CDR3 loop is CAWSPGNYEQYF. Here the CDR3 DNA reads TGTGCCTGGAGCCCGGGGAACTACGAGCAGTACTTC.

This chain uses TRBV28 with TRBJ1-3, with TRBD1 as a possible D gene (5 bases). Trimming removed 3 bases at V and 2 bases at J, with 11 bases between. The CDR3 is made up of 15 amino acids. Per germline, CDR1 MDHEN and CDR2 SYDVKM. In nucleotides, the CDR3 is TGTGCCAGCAGTTTGGGGCAGAACCCTGGAAACACCATATATTTT. Amino acid sequence: CASSLGQNPGNTIYF.

This chain uses TRBV7-8 with TRBJ2-3; TRBD2 matches 13 bases. The germline gives CDR1 SGHVS, CDR2 FQNEAQ. The V and J ends lost 5 bases and 6 bases, in that order; junction bases with no gene match: 5. The CDR3 length is 15 residues. CDR3 amino acids: CASSILAGGWDTQYF. CDR3 nucleotides: TGTGCCAGCAGCATACTAGCGGGAGGGTGGGATACGCAGTATTTT.

The rearrangement links TRBV2 to TRBJ1-1; 7 bases map to TRBD1. V was clipped by 5 bases and J by 1 base; unmatched bases: 4. Germline assignment: CDR1 SNHLY and CDR2 FYNNEI. There are 14 residues in the CDR3. The CDR3 is CASSQGTENTEAFF. The DNA for the CDR3 is TGTGCCAGCAGTCAAGGGACAGAGAACACTGAAGCTTTCTTT.

This clone has only a few counts. This chain links TRBV30 with TRBJ1-1; no clear D. V lost 4 bases, J lost 1 base, and 10 bases lay in between. Germline CDR1 is GTSNPN and CDR2 is SVGIG (reference sequence). The CDR3 is 13 amino acids. This chain's CDR3 is CAWTPQSNTEAFF. The CDR3 nucleotides are TGTGCCTGGACCCCCCAGTCGAACACTGAAGCTTTCTTT.

The J gene is TRBJ2-2, the V gene TRBV19; D is perhaps TRBD1 (6 bases). The ends were cut back, 8 bases at V and 0 bases at J, with 10 bases in the middle. Per germline, CDR1 LNHDA and CDR2 SQIVND (reference sequence). The CDR3 is made up of 14 amino acids. This chain's CDR3 is CASQTGPNTGELFF. The CDR3 nucleotides are TGTGCCAGTCAGACAGGACCGAACACCGGGGAGCTGTTTTTT.

The CDR3 DNA follows: TGTGCCACCAGCAGAGGAGGTACTAGGGCCTACGAGCAGTACTTC. Amino acid sequence: CATSRGGTRAYEQYF. The chain recombines TRBV15 with TRBJ2-7; tentatively, D is TRBD2 (5 bases). The CDR3 spans 15 residues. Germline assignment: CDR1 LNHNV and CDR2 YYDKDF (reference sequence). Trimming took 1 base from V and 2 from J, leaving 12 bases between them.

The chain has TRBV7-3 and TRBJ1-1, with D perhaps matching TRBD1 (5 bases). CDR1 is SGHTA and CDR2 is FQGTGA in the germline V gene. With 5 bases removed from V and 1 base from J, the gap between germline ends came to 8 bases. CDR3 length: 13 residues. For the CDR3, the DNA is TGTGCCAGCAGCCAAGGGGAGAACACTGAAGCTTTCTTT. This sequence encodes CASSQGENTEAFF.